Each of the 27 T cell receptor beta chains below was sequenced from the same sample in a study of regulatory T cells in long-lasting Graves disease. Library construction for TCR beta used iRepertoire HTBI primers and Arm-PCR of CDR3 regions. TCRdb analysed the multiplex PCR reads with MiXCR anew, one entry per CDR3 protein. The sample includes a few hundred thousand distinct CDR3 sequences, roughly 18% of them seen just once. Time point in this sample: newly diagnosed GD, antithyroid drugs for less than 3 months. Preparation of the TCR library used RNA extracted from PBMCs. The source was peripheral blood mononuclear cells (PBMCs), collected at new diagnosis, from a patient treated with antithyroid drugs. Source of these receptors: a female donor with Graves disease.

This clonotype was seen many times. The chain employs TRBV12-3 or TRBV12-4 and TRBJ2-6, with D possibly being TRBD1 or TRBD2 (5 bases each). The CDR3 runs to 19 residues. With 1 base removed from V and 0 bases from J, the gap between germline ends came to 16 bases. CDR3: CASSLGGRLFSSGANVLTF. CDR3 nucleotide sequence: TGTGCCAGCAGTTTAGGGGGCAGACTATTTAGCTCTGGGGCCAACGTCCTGACTTTC.

This clonotype came up many times. The chain joins TRBV11-3 to TRBJ2-1; D unclear. The CDR3 is 15 residues long. Germline CDR1 reads SGHNT; CDR2 reads YENEEA. V lost 5 bases and J 0 bases, leaving 11 bases between the germline ends. The DNA of the CDR3 is TGTGCCAGCAGCCACGAAAGCATCTCCTACAATGAGCAGTTCTTC. It encodes CASSHESISYNEQFF.

This clonotype was seen at least ten times. V is TRBV24-1 and J is TRBJ2-3; D is perhaps TRBD1 or TRBD2 (5 bases each). Germline V gene sequence: CDR1 KGHDR, CDR2 SFDVKD. This CDR3 comprises 15 residues. V lost 5 bases, J lost 2 bases, and 13 bases lay in between. This CDR3 is CATSVGDELTDTQYF. Written as DNA, the CDR3 is TGTGCCACCAGTGTCGGGGACGAACTCACAGATACGCAGTATTTT.

The V call is TRBV24-1, the J call TRBJ2-1; no clear D. CDR3 length: 14 amino acids. The V end was cut by 2 bases, the J end by 1 base, with 5 bases between. Germline V gene sequence: CDR1 KGHDR, CDR2 SFDVKD. The chain's CDR3 is CATSDSPSYNEQFF. The CDR3 DNA follows: TGTGCCACCAGTGATTCACCATCCTACAATGAGCAGTTCTTC.

In its sample, this clonotype was seen many times. V and J are TRBV7-6 and TRBJ2-1; 7 bases map to TRBD2. The length of the CDR3 is 16 residues. With 0 bases clipped from V and 6 bases from J, the junction kept 8 bases outside the gene matches. Germline V gene sequence: CDR1 SGHVS, CDR2 FNYEAQ. CDR3 nucleotides: TGTGCCAGCAGCTTAGCGCCCACTAGCGTGATCAATGAGCAGTTCTTC. It specifies CASSLAPTSVINEQFF.

The genes are TRBV7-2 and TRBJ1-3; the match to TRBD1 covers 9 bases. This CDR3 comprises 15 residues. Losses at the gene ends were 5 bases for V and 3 bases for J; bases not matched to a gene: 5. Germline CDR1 and CDR2: SGHTA and FQGNSA. The CDR3 sequence: CASSPGQGYGNTIYF. Written as DNA, the CDR3 is TGTGCCAGCAGCCCTGGACAGGGGTATGGAAACACCATATATTTT. Variable domain in full (rest from reference TRBV7-2 and TRBJ1-3): GAGVSQSPSNKVTEKGKDVELRCDPISGHTALYWYRQSLGQGLEFLIYFQGNSAPDKSGLPSDRFSAERTGGSVSTLTIQRTQQEDSAVYLCASSPGQGYGNTIYFGEGSWLTVV.

This clonotype showed up many times. The rearrangement links TRBV20-1 to TRBJ2-5; D perhaps matches TRBD2 (7 bases). CDR1 DFQATT and CDR2 SNEGSKA come from the germline V gene (reference sequence). Trimming took 0 bases from V and 5 from J, leaving 19 bases between them. This CDR3 spans 16 amino acids. CDR3 loop: CSARDPRGGGGETQYF. In DNA form, the CDR3 reads TGCAGTGCTAGAGATCCCCGAGGGGGGGGCGGCGAGACCCAGTACTTC.

This sequence joins TRBV10-2 and TRBJ2-7; maybe TRBD2 (5 bases). The V end was cut by 3 bases, the J end by 2 bases, with 17 bases between. This CDR3 has 16 residues. Per germline, CDR1 WSHSY and CDR2 SAAADI. CDR3 coding DNA: TGCGCCAGCAGTGACGCCCGGTCGGGGTCCACCTACGAGCAGTACTTC. Amino acid sequence: CASSDARSGSTYEQYF.

This clonotype was counted at least ten times. This sequence joins TRBV20-1 and TRBJ1-5; 8 bases agree with TRBD1. Germline loops: CDR1 DFQATT, CDR2 SNEGSKA (reference sequence). V was pared by 0 bases and J by 3 bases, with 10 bases of the junction left unmatched. The CDR3 spans 17 residues. The CDR3 bases are TGCAGTGCTAGAGATCGACTAGGACAGGGTAACAATCAGCCCCAGCATTTT. It encodes CSARDRLGQGNNQPQHF.

The sample holds one count of this clonotype. This likely traces to a read error, being one base from a far larger clone. The CDR3 protein is CASSHQGQGAYEQYF. The CDR3 region has the DNA TGTGCCAGCAGCCACCAGGGACAGGGAGCCTACGAGCAGTACTTC. The J gene is TRBJ2-7, the V gene TRBV7-2; 9 bases map to TRBD1. The CDR3 loop spans 15 amino acids. The V and J ends lost 5 bases and 2 bases, in that order; junction bases with no gene match: 7. Germline lookup yields CDR1 SGHTA and CDR2 FQGNSA.

About this clonotype: One base separates it from a far larger clone, so it is likely a read error. The chain joins TRBV18 to TRBJ2-4; possibly TRBD1 for D (5 bases). CDR1 and CDR2 from the germline V gene are KGHSH and LQKENI. The CDR3 consists of 15 residues. Deletions cut 2 bases from V and 13 bases from J, with 21 bases between. DNA of the CDR3: TGTGCCAGCTCACCAGCCCCAACAGGTGACAATGAGCAGTACTTC. Amino acid sequence: CASSPAPTGDNEQYF.

Notes on this clonotype: A far larger clone is off by one base, so a read error is likely. The chain recombines TRBV12-3 or TRBV12-4 with TRBJ2-5; either TRBD1 or TRBD2 may supply D (6 bases each). This CDR3 comprises 13 residues. Between the trimmed V and J ends, which lost 5 bases and 5 bases, there was a span of 12 bases. CDR3 in DNA: TGTGCCAGCAGTGACGGGGGCAGGGAGACCCAGTACTTC. Translating it yields CASSDGGRETQYF.

The chain is built from TRBV12-3 or TRBV12-4 and TRBJ2-2; the match to TRBD2 covers 14 bases. V trimming: 6 bases; J trimming: 7 bases; junction bases outside the gene matches: 7. The CDR3 spans 16 residues. CDR3 in amino acids: CASRGLAGDRDGELFF. The CDR3, as DNA: TGTGCCAGCAGGGGACTAGCGGGAGATCGGGACGGGGAGCTGTTTTTT.

This clonotype was counted between two and nine times. The chain joins TRBV20-1 to TRBJ2-1; 11 bases fit TRBD2. Germline lookup yields CDR1 DFQATT and CDR2 SNEGSKA (reference sequence). CDR3 length: 14 residues. V lost 6 bases, J lost 8 bases, and 9 bases stayed unmatched. Here the CDR3 reads CSARQGLAEDEQFF. The DNA for the CDR3 is TGCAGTGCAAGACAGGGACTAGCGGAAGATGAGCAGTTCTTC.

This clonotype was seen repeatedly, ten times or more. The chain employs TRBV19 and TRBJ1-6, with D possibly being TRBD1 (5 bases). With 7 bases removed from V and 7 bases from J, the gap between germline ends came to 11 bases. Germline V gene sequence: CDR1 LNHDA, CDR2 SQIVND (reference sequence). The CDR3 totals 13 residues. CDR3 DNA sequence: TGTGCCAGTACTCATGGGGGGAATTCACCCCTCCACTTT. It translates to CASTHGGNSPLHF.

This clonotype was counted ten times or more. The chain joins TRBV12-3 or TRBV12-4 to TRBJ1-1; 11 nucleotides match TRBD1. V trimming: 5 bases; J trimming: 1 base; junction bases outside the gene matches: 3. This CDR3 spans 15 amino acids. The CDR3 sequence: CASSPGQGGNTEAFF. As DNA, the CDR3 is TGTGCCAGCAGTCCGGGACAGGGGGGGAACACTGAAGCTTTCTTT.

The CDR3 coding sequence is TGTGCCAGCAGCGTAGAGGGGACTAGCGGGAGCCGGACCGGGGAGCTGTTTTTT. This sequence encodes CASSVEGTSGSRTGELFF. The chain has TRBV9 and TRBJ2-2, with TRBD2 matching over 14 bases. CDR1 SGDLS and CDR2 YYNGEE come from the germline V gene. Germline trimming cut 0 bases from V and 5 bases from J; bases unmatched to any gene: 6. This CDR3 region has 18 residues.

This clonotype was counted ten times or more. This chain links TRBV20-1 with TRBJ2-3, with 9 bases matching TRBD2. Losses at the gene ends were 3 bases for V and 1 base for J; bases not matched to a gene: 5. The CDR3 loop spans 15 amino acids. Looked up from germline, CDR1 is DFQATT and CDR2 is SNEGSKA (reference sequence). The CDR3 nucleotides are TGCAGTGCTAGGAACGAGCGGGAGGGCACAGATACGCAGTATTTT. Translated, it gives CSARNEREGTDTQYF.

V gene TRBV6-1 combines with J gene TRBJ1-3; the match to TRBD1 covers 8 bases. In germline, CDR1 is MNHNS, CDR2 SASEGT. The CDR3 runs to 13 residues. V lost 6 bases, J lost 5 bases, and 3 bases stayed unmatched. CDR3: CASRAGGRNTIYF. Written as DNA, the CDR3 is TGTGCCAGCAGGGCAGGGGGCCGAAACACCATATATTTT.

V and J are TRBV11-1 and TRBJ2-5; the D gene is possibly TRBD2 (7 bases). The length of the CDR3 is 15 residues. The V end was cut by 6 bases, the J end by 1 base, with 15 bases between. The germline V gene has CDR1 SGHAT and CDR2 FQDESV (reference sequence). Here the CDR3 reads CASRGASGLQETQYF. Here the CDR3 DNA reads TGTGCCAGCAGGGGGGCTAGCGGACTCCAAGAGACCCAGTACTTC.

This clonotype was picked up many times. The rearrangement links TRBV12-3 or TRBV12-4 to TRBJ2-2; TRBD1 matches at 8 bases. This CDR3 contains 18 residues. Trimming cost V 5 bases and J 0 bases; bases outside gene matches: 11. The DNA of the CDR3 is TGTGCCAGCAGTCATATCTTGGACAGGGTGGCGAACACCGGGGAGCTGTTTTTT. It yields the protein CASSHILDRVANTGELFF.

This clonotype was seen ten or more times. This chain connects TRBV6-1 to TRBJ2-7; a possible D gene is TRBD2 (5 bases). Germline CDR1 is MNHNS and CDR2 is SASEGT. The CDR3 length is 14 residues. Trimming pared 3 bases from V and 2 bases from J, leaving 11 bases between. The CDR3 DNA follows: TGTGCCAGCAGTGACCAGAGCGGCCCCTACGAGCAGTACTTC. It is translated as CASSDQSGPYEQYF.

This clonotype was picked up many times. In nucleotides, the CDR3 is TGTGCCAGCAGCCGATCACTAGCGGCCGGGGAGCTGTTTTTT. Translation gives CASSRSLAAGELFF. The gene calls are TRBV7-8 and TRBJ2-2; 8 nucleotides agree with TRBD2. V lost 5 bases and J lost 6; bases outside the gene matches: 5. This CDR3 contains 14 residues. Germline CDR1 reads SGHVS; CDR2 reads FQNEAQ.

There are many counts of this clonotype. The chain joins TRBV11-2 to TRBJ2-5; D ambiguous. This CDR3 is 13 amino acids long. The V gene lost 1 base and the J gene lost 2 bases, with 5 bases spanning the gap. Per germline, CDR1 SGHAT and CDR2 FQNNGV. The CDR3 spells CASSLGLQETQYF. CDR3 DNA: TGTGCCAGCAGCTTAGGGTTGCAAGAGACCCAGTACTTC. Full variable domain (missing parts from reference TRBV11-2 and TRBJ2-5): EAGVAQSPRYKIIEKRQSVAFWCNPISGHATLYWYQQILGQGPKLLIQFQNNGVVDDSQLPKDRFSAERLKGVDSTLKIQPAKLEDSAVYLCASSLGLQETQYFGPGTRLLVL.

This clonotype was seen more than once but under ten times. V is TRBV20-1 and J is TRBJ1-5; 12 positions agree with TRBD1. CDR1 and CDR2 from the germline V gene are DFQATT and SNEGSKA (reference sequence). The CDR3 spans 17 residues. Germline trimming cut 3 bases from V and 5 bases from J; bases unmatched to any gene: 11. CDR3 protein: CSASLWGTGGAHQPQHF. For the CDR3, the DNA is TGCAGTGCTAGCTTGTGGGGGACAGGGGGCGCGCATCAGCCCCAGCATTTT.

This clonotype was counted many times. This chain connects TRBV28 to TRBJ1-2; D uncertain. The germline gives CDR1 MDHEN, CDR2 SYDVKM. The CDR3 extends over 13 amino acids. Trimming stripped 7 bases from V and 3 bases from J, with 12 bases between. CDR3 DNA sequence: TGTGCCAGCACCCAGGAGCCAGACTATGGCTACACCTTC. Its protein is CASTQEPDYGYTF.

The chain combines TRBV12-5 with TRBJ1-2, with no clear D. The germline V gene has CDR1 LGHNT and CDR2 FRNRAP. CDR3 length: 11 amino acids. V gave up 2 bases and J gave up 7 bases, with 5 bases separating them. The CDR3 DNA reads as TGTGCTAGTGGTTTGAGATTTGGCTACACCTTC. Amino acids: CASGLRFGYTF.